A single sample is the source of the 23 T cell receptor beta chains below, sequenced in a study of OX40 agonist ivuxolimab in advanced cancers. Assay: immunoSEQ multiplex PCR; the TCRdb copy retains only in-frame clones and omits some. The sample holds roughly 67,000 clones; around 90% are singletons and the top ten take more than 5%. The sequencing here drew on CD4+ or CD8+ T cells sorted from blood, taken in a trial of the OX40 agonist ivuxolimab. These receptors were obtained from an adult with an advanced solid tumor such as melanoma, head and neck, liver or kidney cancer.

The chain carries TRBV4-1 and TRBJ2-3; no clear D. V shed 0 bases and J shed 2 bases, with 12 bases lying between them. Germline values: CDR1 MGHRA, CDR2 YSYEKL. CDR3 length equals 16 residues. CDR3 coding DNA: TGCGCCAGCAGCCAAGATCGGGTTTCAAACACAGATACGCAGTATTTT. This translates into CASSQDRVSNTDTQYF.

This rearrangement joins TRBV25-1 to TRBJ1-1, with D unresolved. This CDR3 has 12 amino acids. Germline values: CDR1 MGHDK, CDR2 SYGVNS. V lost 4 bases to trimming and J lost 0 bases, with 3 bases between them. CDR3 sequence reads: CASSVMNTEAFF. The CDR3 nucleotides are TGTGCCAGCAGTGTGATGAACACTGAAGCTTTCTTT.

Here the CDR3 DNA reads TGTGCCAGCAGCACCCTAGGGACGACGAACACCGGGGAGCTGTTTTTT. Amino acid sequence: CASSTLGTTNTGELFF. This rearrangement joins TRBV11-1 to TRBJ2-2; D tentatively fits TRBD1 or TRBD2 (5 bases each). The CDR3 loop spans 16 amino acids. V was pared by 5 bases and J by 0 bases, with 13 bases between. Looked up from germline, CDR1 is SGHAT and CDR2 is FQDESV (reference sequence).

The gene calls are TRBV11-1 and TRBJ2-5, with TRBD2 as a possible D gene (5 bases). This CDR3 spans 13 amino acids. From germline, CDR1 is SGHAT and CDR2 FQDESV (reference sequence). V lost 1 base and J lost 2, with 5 bases in between. In DNA, the CDR3 is TGTGCCAGCAGCTTAGGCGGGCAAGAGACCCAGTACTTC. This gives the protein CASSLGGQETQYF.

CDR3 amino acids: CASSRPGTGYEQYF. CDR3 nucleotides: TGTGCCAGCAGTCGACCCGGGACAGGATACGAGCAGTACTTC. The chain couples TRBV28 to TRBJ2-7; 8 bases are shared with TRBD1. Germline V gene sequence: CDR1 MDHEN, CDR2 SYDVKM. V gave up 5 bases and J gave up 4 bases; unmatched junction bases: 7. The CDR3 is 14 amino acids.

The genes are TRBV15 and TRBJ1-3; D perhaps matches TRBD1 (6 bases). There are 16 residues in the CDR3. Looked up from germline, CDR1 is LNHNV and CDR2 is YYDKDF (reference sequence). The ends were cut back, 7 bases at V and 3 bases at J, with 19 bases in the middle. CDR3 sequence (DNA): TGTGCCACCAACGGTAACAGGGACGATAGTGGAAACACCATATATTTT. It yields the protein CATNGNRDDSGNTIYF.

The rearrangement uses TRBV28 and TRBJ1-4; tentatively, D is TRBD1 (6 bases). Germline V gene sequence: CDR1 MDHEN, CDR2 SYDVKM. The CDR3 contains 14 residues. The V and J ends lost 6 bases and 3 bases respectively, with 11 bases between them. CDR3 region: CASRSGASNEKLFF. Written as DNA, the CDR3 is TGTGCCAGCAGATCAGGGGCCTCTAATGAAAAACTGTTTTTT. Full variable domain (remainder filled in from reference TRBV28 and TRBJ1-4): DVKVTQSSRYLVKRTGEKVFLECVQDMDHENMFWYRQDPGLGLRLIYFSYDVKMKEKGDIPEGYSVSREKKERFSLILESASTNQTSMYLCASRSGASNEKLFFGSGTQLSVL.

This chain links TRBV7-9 with TRBJ1-4; D is possibly TRBD1 (5 bases). The germline V and J ends were trimmed by 1 base and 8 bases, with 11 bases remaining between them. The CDR3 consists of 14 residues. CDR1 and CDR2 (germline): SEHNR, FQNEAQ (reference sequence). The CDR3 DNA is TGTGCCAGCAGCTTAGAGACAGTTTTAGAAAAACTGTTTTTT. Translating gives CASSLETVLEKLFF.

The sample holds one count of this clone. This chain links TRBV6-5 with TRBJ2-7; D uncertain. The V gene's germline CDR1 is MNHEY and CDR2 SVGAGI. V was cut by 0 bases and J by 0 bases, with 12 bases left in between. This CDR3 has 16 residues. The CDR3, as DNA: TGTGCCAGCAGTTACTCGTTGAACGGCGGCTCCTACGAGCAGTACTTC. Translation: CASSYSLNGGSYEQYF.

This clone is medium-sized (0.01 to 0.1%) in the sample. The chain has TRBV7-2 and TRBJ2-7; 7 positions agree with TRBD2. Unmatched junction bases numbered 14, after V lost 5 bases and J lost 7 bases. The CDR3 contains 15 residues. Germline values: CDR1 SGHTA, CDR2 FQGNSA. CDR3 amino acids: CASSPRGLQNGEQYF. The CDR3 DNA follows: TGTGCCAGCAGCCCCCGGGGACTACAAAATGGGGAGCAGTACTTC.

V and J are TRBV2 and TRBJ2-1; no clear D gene. The V end lost 3 bases, the J end lost 0 bases, and 12 bases lay between the germline ends. The CDR3 contains 16 residues. Germline loops: CDR1 SNHLY, CDR2 FYNNEI. The CDR3 protein is CASSEWGSGSYNEQFF. CDR3 nucleotide sequence: TGTGCCAGCAGTGAGTGGGGTAGTGGCTCCTACAATGAGCAGTTCTTC. The entire variable domain, with the rest obtained from reference TRBV2 and TRBJ2-1, is as follows: EPEVTQTPSHQVTQMGQEVILRCVPISNHLYFYWYRQILGQKVEFLVSFYNNEISEKSEIFDDQFSVERPDGSNFTLKIRSTKLEDSAMYFCASSEWGSGSYNEQFFGPGTRLTVL.

The rearrangement links TRBV30 to TRBJ1-2; D might be TRBD1 (6 bases). The CDR3 has 13 residues. Looked up from germline, CDR1 is GTSNPN and CDR2 is SVGIG (reference sequence). Trimming removed 4 bases at V and 4 bases at J, with 13 bases between. The chain's CDR3 is CAWIWAGAYGYTF. CDR3 nucleotide sequence: TGTGCCTGGATATGGGCGGGGGCCTATGGCTACACCTTC.

The chain uses TRBV6-5 and TRBJ2-3; D is possibly TRBD1 (6 bases). Trimming took 4 bases from V and 2 from J, leaving 16 bases between them. This CDR3 spans 16 amino acids. Germline assignment: CDR1 MNHEY and CDR2 SVGAGI. CDR3 protein: CASSSQGWGPTDTQYF. Written as DNA, the CDR3 is TGTGCCAGCAGTTCCCAGGGGTGGGGCCCCACAGATACGCAGTATTTT.

The chain is built from TRBV7-2 and TRBJ2-5, with 7 bases that match TRBD2. Germline trimming cut 4 bases from V and 1 base from J; bases unmatched to any gene: 6. In germline, CDR1 is SGHTA, CDR2 FQGNSA. The CDR3 has 15 residues. The chain's CDR3 is CASSSASGAQETQYF. The CDR3 bases are TGTGCCAGCAGCTCGGCTAGCGGAGCCCAAGAGACCCAGTACTTC.

This chain links TRBV5-5 with TRBJ2-1; D is unclear. Germline V gene lookup returns CDR1 SGHKS and CDR2 YYEKEE (reference sequence). This CDR3 is 15 amino acids long. V was trimmed by 2 bases and J by 9 bases, leaving 18 bases between them. The CDR3 protein is CASSLRTTPRGEQFF. Here the CDR3 DNA reads TGTGCCAGCAGCTTACGGACCACCCCTCGCGGTGAGCAGTTCTTC.

On this clone: The same CDR3 arises from other DNA sequences in this sample as well. The V call is TRBV5-1, the J call TRBJ1-5; 10 positions match TRBD1. The CDR3 consists of 14 residues. CDR1 is SGHRS and CDR2 is YFSETQ in the germline V gene. Trimming took 4 bases from V and 7 from J; bases not matched to a gene: 5. Here the CDR3 reads CASSPDRGDQPQHF. The CDR3, as DNA: TGCGCCAGCAGCCCGGACAGGGGGGACCAGCCCCAGCATTTT.

The rearrangement uses TRBV28 and TRBJ1-3; D possibly corresponds to TRBD1 (5 bases). In germline, CDR1 is MDHEN, CDR2 SYDVKM. This CDR3 spans 13 amino acids. V was shortened by 6 bases and J by 2 bases, with 8 bases between the two germline ends. The CDR3 DNA reads as TGTGCCAGCAGGACAGTCGCTGGAAACACCATATATTTT. This encodes CASRTVAGNTIYF.

V and J are TRBV28 and TRBJ1-4; D gene uncertain. V was pared by 3 bases and J by 5 bases, with 4 bases between. The CDR3 sequence is 12 residues long. CDR1 and CDR2 (germline): MDHEN, SYDVKM. CDR3 nucleotide sequence: TGTGCCAGCAGTTTTGAGAATGAAAAACTGTTTTTT. It codes for CASSFENEKLFF.

V usage is TRBV9 and J usage is TRBJ1-1, with D perhaps matching TRBD1 (6 bases). CDR1 is SGDLS and CDR2 is YYNGEE in the germline V gene. Trimming shortened V by 4 bases and J by 1 base, and 14 bases separated the two germline ends. This CDR3 is 15 amino acids long. The chain's CDR3 is CASSPPDRRNTEAFF. CDR3 in DNA: TGTGCCAGCAGCCCACCAGACAGGAGGAACACTGAAGCTTTCTTT.

The chain has TRBV5-1 and TRBJ1-5, with D possibly matching TRBD1 (5 bases). V lost 0 bases, J lost 0 bases, and 28 bases lay in between. Looked up from germline, CDR1 is SGHRS and CDR2 is YFSETQ. This CDR3 has 22 residues. The CDR3 protein is CASSLDEKTATLLRYSNQPQHF. Here the CDR3 DNA reads TGCGCCAGCAGCTTGGACGAAAAGACAGCGACCCTACTTCGTTATAGCAATCAGCCCCAGCATTTT.

The rearrangement joins TRBV27 to TRBJ2-1; 11 bases align to TRBD1. The V and J ends lost 3 bases and 6 bases, in that order; junction bases with no gene match: 7. From germline, CDR1 is MNHEY and CDR2 SMNVEV (reference sequence). The CDR3 sequence is 16 residues long. Here the CDR3 reads CASSFGGTGGFNEQFF. The DNA of the CDR3 is TGTGCCAGCAGTTTTGGCGGGACAGGGGGTTTCAATGAGCAGTTCTTC.

The rearrangement links TRBV2 to TRBJ2-3, with 10 bases fitting TRBD2. V lost 3 bases to trimming and J lost 5 bases; unmatched junction nucleotides: 2. The germline V gene has CDR1 SNHLY and CDR2 FYNNEI. The CDR3 length is 14 residues. CDR3 region: CASSDTSGVDTQYF. CDR3 in DNA: TGTGCCAGCAGTGATACTAGCGGGGTAGATACGCAGTATTTT. The complete variable domain, with remaining parts taken from reference TRBV2 and TRBJ2-3, reads EPEVTQTPSHQVTQMGQEVILRCVPISNHLYFYWYRQILGQKVEFLVSFYNNEISEKSEIFDDQFSVERPDGSNFTLKIRSTKLEDSAMYFCASSDTSGVDTQYFGPGTRLTVL.

This chain connects TRBV5-4 to TRBJ1-6; D gene unclear. In germline, CDR1 is SGHNT, CDR2 YYREEE (reference sequence). The CDR3 runs to 16 residues. The V end lost 0 bases, the J end lost 10 bases, and 17 bases lay between the germline ends. CDR3 nucleotide sequence: TGTGCCAGCAGCTTGGGGGCGGTGGGTGCAGTCTCACCCCTCCACTTT. Translated, it gives CASSLGAVGAVSPLHF.